The clone carrying this T cell receptor beta chain was detected only a few times. Its cognate antigen is unknown. MiXCR was run by TCRdb on the RACE reads, yielding one entry per CDR3 protein. The sample holds over 300,000 distinct CDR3 sequences, roughly 5.3% seen once. These data come from a study of human T cells and chemical hapten exposure. About the research overall: Per-sample variation in TCR yield stemmed mainly from small pooled library volume differences. General study points: Correlating positively with patch test score were the PT1 expanded TCR counts.

The time point is: pre-sensitization, week 0. The sample's treatment: therapeutic diphenylcyclopropenone sensitization with weekly scalp DPC. Germline assignment: CDR1 LGHDT and CDR2 YNNKEL (reference sequence). Between the trimmed V and J ends, which lost 1 base and 9 bases, there was a span of 14 bases. CDR3 length: 14 amino acids. The material sequenced was whole blood, taken in connection with sensitization to the hapten diphenylcyclopropenone (DPC). The chain employs TRBV3-1 and TRBJ2-3, with D maybe TRBD1 (5 bases). The source of this sequence is a woman aged 45-59 years with alopecia areata. Some clones in this sample may be carry-over from other donors' samples. CDR3 nucleotide sequence: TGTGCCAGCAGCCAAGCCCCGGGTTCAGGGACGCAGTATTTT. Translating gives CASSQAPGSGTQYF.